This T cell receptor (beta chain) was found in a study of cytomegalovirus exposure and HLA in healthy donors. This clone was observed once. What it binds is unknown. Overall study findings and caveats: TCR beta V- and J-gene trimming, according to a later analysis, was linked to a missense DCLRE1C variant. Another analysis was done later, and it associated roughly 15,000 TCR beta sequences with HLA alleles at 0.05 false discovery rate.

Primers: 60 Vbeta forward and 13 Jbeta reverse. The data were produced by immunoSEQ multiplex PCR, yet TCRdb's version contains in-frame clones alone and is incomplete. Of fewer than 85,000 clones detected, over 70% appear once; the ten largest clones hold 7.5% to 9.5%. V was pared by 2 bases and J by 11 bases, with 17 bases between. This CDR3 is 14 amino acids long. Germline V gene lookup returns CDR1 SGHNT and CDR2 YYREEE (reference sequence). This chain uses TRBV5-4 with TRBJ1-5, with a tentative D call TRBD1 (6 bases). Source material: PBMCs. The receptor's source is a man aged 35-49 years in good health and CMV-seropositive. For the CDR3, the DNA is TGTGCCAGCAGCTTAAGGGGGAGTGTGGGATCCCAGCATTTT. Protein product: CASSLRGSVGSQHF. The whole variable domain, remainder taken from reference TRBV5-4 and TRBJ1-5, is ETGVTQSPTHLIKTRGQQVTLRCSSQSGHNTVSWYQQALGQGPQFIFQYYREEENGRGNFPPRFSGLQFPNYSSELNVNALELDDSALYLCASSLRGSVGSQHFGDGTRLSIL.